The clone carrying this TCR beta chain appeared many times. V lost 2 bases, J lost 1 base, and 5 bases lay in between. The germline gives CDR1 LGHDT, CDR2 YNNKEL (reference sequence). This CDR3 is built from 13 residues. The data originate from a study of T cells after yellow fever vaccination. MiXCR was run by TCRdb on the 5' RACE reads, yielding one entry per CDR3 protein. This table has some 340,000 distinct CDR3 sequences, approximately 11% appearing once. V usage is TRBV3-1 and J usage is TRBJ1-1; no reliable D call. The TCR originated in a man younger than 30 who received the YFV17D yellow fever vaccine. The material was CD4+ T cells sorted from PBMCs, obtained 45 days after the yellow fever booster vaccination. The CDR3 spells CASSQRQNTEAFF. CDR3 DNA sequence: TGTGCCAGCAGCCAACGCCAGAACACTGAAGCTTTCTTT.